These T cell receptor beta chains were read from a single sample in a study of control samples from healthy donors and cancer patients. Clones were sequenced by immunoSEQ multiplex PCR, and TCRdb holds only the in-frame ones, with some missing. The sample lists 130,000 or so clones; 70% to 90% were seen once. The sample was blood. The origin of the receptors is a man aged 50 to 60 in good health. Both conserved end residues are part of each CDR3. D genes are given only for firm matches. A clone size is listed for some rows: how often the clone was seen (once, few, many), or a class if it is expanded.

clone_size j_call v_call d_call cdr3_aa cdr3_nt
NA TRBJ2-7 TRBV7-9 NA CASSLASTASSYEQYF TGTGCCAGCAGCTTAGCGTCGACAGCTTCCTCCTACGAGCAGTACTTC
NA TRBJ2-3 TRBV28 TRBD2 CASRIRFATSEDTDTQYF TGTGCCAGCAGAATACGCTTCGCGACTAGCGAGGACACAGATACGCAGTATTTT
NA TRBJ2-5 TRBV7-6 TRBD2 CASSPQGLAGGETQYF TGTGCCAGCAGCCCCCAGGGACTAGCGGGGGGAGAGACCCAGTACTTC
NA TRBJ2-1 TRBV29-1 NA CSVEKRGGHGEQFF TGCAGCGTTGAGAAGAGGGGGGGCCACGGTGAGCAGTTCTTC
NA TRBJ1-5 TRBV12-5 NA CASAPSGYQPQHF TGTGCTAGTGCCCCTTCGGGGTATCAGCCCCAGCATTTT
NA TRBJ2-1 TRBV5-1 NA CASRATGLGGYNEQFF TGCGCCAGCAGGGCGACAGGCTTGGGAGGGTACAATGAGCAGTTCTTC
NA TRBJ2-7 TRBV10-3 NA CAISEGTLRTYEQYF TGTGCCATCAGTGAAGGGACTCTTCGGACCTACGAGCAGTACTTC
NA TRBJ1-2 TRBV4-2 NA CASSHKAGVYGYTF TGTGCCAGCAGCCATAAAGCGGGGGTTTATGGCTACACCTTC
few TRBJ2-1 TRBV18 NA CASSPSQNNEQFF TGTGCCAGCTCACCAAGTCAGAACAATGAGCAGTTCTTC
NA TRBJ1-4 TRBV19 NA CASSINRAEKLFF TGTGCCAGTAGTATCAACAGGGCAGAAAAACTGTTTTTT
few TRBJ2-5 TRBV2 NA CASTSQVEETQYF TGTGCCTCCACGAGTCAAGTCGAAGAGACCCAGTACTTC
NA TRBJ2-5 TRBV19 NA CASSPDRETQYF TGTGCCAGTAGCCCAGACAGGGAGACCCAGTACTTC
NA TRBJ2-7 TRBV12-3/TRBV12-4 NA CASSEGPYEQYF TGTGCCAGCAGTGAAGGCCCCTACGAGCAGTACTTC
NA TRBJ2-5 TRBV11-1 TRBD2 CASSLISGGPEETQYF TGTGCCAGCAGCTTGATTAGCGGGGGGCCGGAGGAGACCCAGTACTTC
NA TRBJ1-4 TRBV7-8 NA CASSFYGTEKLFF TGTGCCAGCAGCTTTTATGGAACGGAAAAACTGTTTTTT
NA TRBJ2-7 TRBV19 NA CASRPADSYEQYF TGTGCCAGTAGGCCCGCTGACTCCTACGAGCAGTACTTC
NA TRBJ2-7 TRBV28 NA CASSLPSRNYEQYF TGTGCCAGCAGTTTGCCTAGCAGAAACTACGAGCAGTACTTC
NA TRBJ1-3 TRBV11-2 NA CASEDPGTSPGNTIYF TGTGCCAGCGAGGACCCCGGGACCTCTCCCGGAAACACCATATATTTT
NA TRBJ1-3 TRBV28 NA CASSPSGQSPGNTIYF TGTGCCAGCAGTCCTTCTGGGCAATCCCCCGGCAACACCATATATTTT
NA TRBJ2-7 TRBV6-5 NA CASSYREPRTSYEQYF TGTGCCAGCAGTTACCGGGAACCACGTACGTCCTACGAGCAGTACTTC
NA TRBJ2-1 TRBV19 NA CASSPYLITLSDEQFF TGTGCCAGTAGTCCATACTTAATAACTCTCTCGGATGAGCAGTTCTTC
NA TRBJ2-5 TRBV18 NA CASSPRDGMRDQYF TGTGCCAGCTCACCACGCGACGGGATGAGAGACCAGTACTTC
NA TRBJ2-7 TRBV2 TRBD2 CASSNIAGAFTYEQYF TGTGCCAGCAGCAATATAGCGGGGGCCTTTACCTACGAGCAGTACTTC
NA TRBJ2-1 TRBV6-5 NA CASSYNQQGSPFF TGTGCCAGCAGTTACAATCAACAGGGTTCCCCCTTCTTC